This T cell receptor (beta chain) was observed in a study of shared clonotypes between healthy human individuals. Worth noting for this clone: The target antigen is unknown.

From germline, CDR1 is MNHNY and CDR2 SVGAGI (reference sequence). This CDR3 has 13 amino acids. Losses at the gene ends were 5 bases for V and 6 bases for J; bases not matched to a gene: 3. The assay was immunoSEQ multiplex PCR, and TCRdb's table has in-frame clones only and misses some. The data contain under 600,000 clones, about 97% of them seen just once; the ten biggest clones take up 0.055% to 0.07%. Overall study findings and caveats: The study found lower generation probabilities in non-shared clonotypes than in those shared by all four donors.

The sample consisted of naive CD4+ T cells sorted from blood. Indicated subset: CD45RA+ positively selected. The TCR comes from a woman in her twenties or thirties in good health. The chain carries TRBV6-6 and TRBJ2-1; 8 bases line up with TRBD2. CDR3 nucleotide sequence: TGTGCCAGCAGTCCGGGAGGGGGCAATGAGCAGTTCTTC. This encodes CASSPGGGNEQFF.